Reported below is one TCR beta chain. As yet, its antigen is unknown. Between the trimmed V and J ends, which lost 2 bases and 2 bases, there was a span of 4 bases. CDR1 is MNHEY, CDR2 SMNVEV, per germline (reference sequence). CDR3 length equals 13 residues. The data were produced by immunoSEQ multiplex PCR, yet TCRdb's version contains in-frame clones alone and is incomplete. The data contain approximately 100,000 clones, approximately 90% of them singletons. The sample comes from a study of T cell responses to AZD1222 COVID-19 vaccine. Regarding the study as a whole: Sampling captured repertoires only after the peak T cell response. Of spike-specific TCRs, nearly half reportedly target regions left unmutated in variants. The number of AZD1222 recipients seropositive at baseline was only five to seven. Along spike, vaccine-associated CD4 TCRs were found throughout, with dominance at 160-218 and 743-854.

Sequenced here: peripheral blood, sampled on day 0 of AZD1222 vaccination. The sequence was obtained from an adult in good health. The chain has TRBV27 and TRBJ1-3; no reliable D call. CDR3 protein: CASSLNAGNTIYF. CDR3 DNA sequence: TGTGCCAGCAGTTTAAACGCTGGAAACACCATATATTTT.